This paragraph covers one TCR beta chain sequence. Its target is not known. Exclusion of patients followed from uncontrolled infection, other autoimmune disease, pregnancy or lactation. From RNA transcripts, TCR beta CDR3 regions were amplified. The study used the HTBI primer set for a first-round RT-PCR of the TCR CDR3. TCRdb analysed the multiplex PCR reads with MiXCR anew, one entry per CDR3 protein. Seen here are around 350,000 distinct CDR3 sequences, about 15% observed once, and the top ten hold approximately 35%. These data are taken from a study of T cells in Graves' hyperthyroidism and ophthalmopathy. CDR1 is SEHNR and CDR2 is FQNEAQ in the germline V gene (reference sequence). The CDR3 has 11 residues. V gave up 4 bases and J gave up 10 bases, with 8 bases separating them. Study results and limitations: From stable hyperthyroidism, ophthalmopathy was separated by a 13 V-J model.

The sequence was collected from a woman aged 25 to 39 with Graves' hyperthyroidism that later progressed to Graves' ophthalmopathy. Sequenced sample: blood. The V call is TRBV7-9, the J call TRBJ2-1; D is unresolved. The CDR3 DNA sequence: TGTGCCAGCAGCTCTTGGGTAGAGCAGTTCTTC. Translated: CASSSWVEQFF.